Listed below are T cell receptor beta chains from one sample, sequenced in a study of pediatric ulcerative colitis. The table came from immunoSEQ multiplex PCR; TCRdb's copy has only in-frame clones and leaves some out. The table records over 15,000 clones, just under 75% of them present only once. Sequenced input: gut tissue. These TCRs come from a girl aged 10 to 17 with moderate ulcerative colitis. Each CDR3 is given with its conserved first and last residue. Fields, in order: D gene, J gene, V gene, clone size, CDR3 DNA, CDR3 protein. The D gene is left open where the match is weak. A row's size may be missing; if present it is once, few, many or a size class.

D: TRBD1
J: TRBJ1-5
V: TRBV7-8
size: -
DNA: TGTGCCAGCAGACCCGGGACAGGGAATCAGCCCCAGCATTTT
CDR3: CASRPGTGNQPQHF

D: TRBD2
J: TRBJ2-3
V: TRBV15
size: few
DNA: TGTGCCACCAGCAGAGATCGGGGACTAGCGGGAGCCCAAAACGGGGATACGCAGTATTTT
CDR3: CATSRDRGLAGAQNGDTQYF

D: TRBD2
J: TRBJ2-5
V: TRBV5-1
size: once
DNA: TGCGCCAGCAGCTTTTTAGGGACTAGCGACCAAGAGACCCAGTACTTC
CDR3: CASSFLGTSDQETQYF

D: -
J: TRBJ2-7
V: TRBV11-1
size: -
DNA: TGTGCCAGCAGGCCCCGTACGGGACCGCCTTACGAGCAGTACTTC
CDR3: CASRPRTGPPYEQYF

D: -
J: TRBJ2-7
V: TRBV6-5
size: -
DNA: TGTGCCAGCAGTGTTGCAGGGTTTACGTACTTC
CDR3: CASSVAGFTYF

D: TRBD2
J: TRBJ2-7
V: TRBV28
size: once
DNA: TGTGCCAGCAGTTCTCTAGCGGGAACCTACGAGCAGTACTTC
CDR3: CASSSLAGTYEQYF

D: TRBD1
J: TRBJ2-1
V: TRBV4-2
size: -
DNA: TGTGCCAGCAGCCAACCGACAGGGGGCCCCGGGCATGAGCAGTTCTTC
CDR3: CASSQPTGGPGHEQFF

D: TRBD1
J: TRBJ1-2
V: TRBV29-1
size: -
DNA: TGCAGCGTTGAAGGCAGGGGGCTTAACTATGGCTACACCTTC
CDR3: CSVEGRGLNYGYTF

D: TRBD1
J: TRBJ1-3
V: TRBV7-8
size: once
DNA: TGTGCCAGCAGCCGCGGATCAGCGGGACAGGGAAACACCATATATTTT
CDR3: CASSRGSAGQGNTIYF

D: -
J: TRBJ2-5
V: TRBV10-1
size: -
DNA: TGCGCCAGCAGTGAGACCCAAGGAGGGGGAGAGACCCAGTACTTC
CDR3: CASSETQGGGETQYF

D: TRBD1
J: TRBJ1-1
V: TRBV6-6
size: -
DNA: TGTGCCAGCAGTTCGGACAGGGGGAATCCGAACACTGAAGCTTTCTTT
CDR3: CASSSDRGNPNTEAFF

D: TRBD1
J: TRBJ2-3
V: TRBV2
size: -
DNA: TGTGCCAGCAGTGAACTTGGGACAGGGGGTACGCAGTATTTT
CDR3: CASSELGTGGTQYF

D: TRBD1
J: TRBJ1-1
V: TRBV28
size: -
DNA: TGTGCCAGCAGCAGACAGGGTTTAGGAACTGAAGCTTTCTTT
CDR3: CASSRQGLGTEAFF

D: -
J: TRBJ1-3
V: TRBV9
size: once
DNA: TGTGCCAGCAGCGTCTCGGGGGTTGCCTCTGGAAACACCATATATTTT
CDR3: CASSVSGVASGNTIYF

D: -
J: TRBJ2-5
V: TRBV11-3
size: few
DNA: TGTGCCAGCAGCTTAGATCAAGAGACCCAGTACTTC
CDR3: CASSLDQETQYF

D: -
J: TRBJ2-6
V: TRBV2
size: -
DNA: TGTGCCAGCAGTGGGTCGACTTCGATACAAAGTCGGGCCAACGTCCTGACTTTC
CDR3: CASSGSTSIQSRANVLTF

D: -
J: TRBJ1-1
V: TRBV7-9
size: few
DNA: TGTGCCAGCAGCCGGGACCAGAACACTGAAGCTTTCTTT
CDR3: CASSRDQNTEAFF

D: TRBD2
J: TRBJ2-4
V: TRBV27
size: -
DNA: TGTGCCAGCAGCCCCAGGACTAGCTCATTAGCCAAAAACATTCAGTACTTC
CDR3: CASSPRTSSLAKNIQYF

D: -
J: TRBJ1-1
V: TRBV5-1
size: -
DNA: TGCGCCAGCAGCTTGGGGTTAACTCAGGGAACTGAAGCTTTCTTT
CDR3: CASSLGLTQGTEAFF

D: TRBD2
J: TRBJ2-3
V: TRBV18
size: -
DNA: TGTGCCAGCTCCGGGACTAGTCCGATAGATACGCAGTATTTT
CDR3: CASSGTSPIDTQYF

D: -
J: TRBJ2-7
V: TRBV7-8
size: once
DNA: TGTGCCAGCAGCTTATTTAATTCGAGGGCAACCTACGAGCAGTACTTC
CDR3: CASSLFNSRATYEQYF

D: -
J: TRBJ1-6
V: TRBV2
size: -
DNA: TGTGCCAGCAGGACCGGGTATAATTCACCCCTCCACTTT
CDR3: CASRTGYNSPLHF

D: TRBD2
J: TRBJ2-7
V: TRBV11-1
size: -
DNA: TGTGCCAGCAGCCCGCCCGGGAGGGATTCGGAGCAGTACTTC
CDR3: CASSPPGRDSEQYF

D: TRBD2
J: TRBJ2-3
V: TRBV9
size: -
DNA: TGTGCCAGCAGCGTAGCTTTAGTAGCGGGGGGGCTTGCAGATACGCAGTATTTT
CDR3: CASSVALVAGGLADTQYF

D: -
J: TRBJ1-2
V: TRBV27
size: few
DNA: TGTGCCAGCAGTTTGGGCAGGGCATATGGCTACACCTTC
CDR3: CASSLGRAYGYTF

D: -
J: TRBJ2-6
V: TRBV19
size: -
DNA: TGTGCCAGTAGTGGCCAGGGGCTTAGGGCCAACGTCCTGACTTTC
CDR3: CASSGQGLRANVLTF

D: -
J: TRBJ2-1
V: TRBV18
size: -
DNA: TGTGCCAGCTCACTTAACGTGGTGACAGAGCAGTTCTTC
CDR3: CASSLNVVTEQFF

D: -
J: TRBJ1-2
V: TRBV9
size: -
DNA: TGTGCCAGCAGCCGACAGGCCCCGGGGTATGGCTACACCTTC
CDR3: CASSRQAPGYGYTF

D: TRBD2
J: TRBJ2-7
V: TRBV7-3
size: few
DNA: TGTGCCAGCAGCTTACACCGCGGGGGGGCGCAGTACTTC
CDR3: CASSLHRGGAQYF

D: -
J: TRBJ2-5
V: TRBV7-7
size: -
DNA: TGTGCTAGCAGCTTAGCCGGTGAGACCCAGTACTTC
CDR3: CASSLAGETQYF

D: -
J: TRBJ1-1
V: TRBV7-9
size: -
DNA: TGTGCCAGCAGCTTGTCGGACACTGAAGCTTTCTTT
CDR3: CASSLSDTEAFF

D: -
J: TRBJ2-2
V: TRBV6-1
size: -
DNA: TGTGCCAGCAGTGTACTAGCTTCTGACACCGGGGAGCTGTTTTTT
CDR3: CASSVLASDTGELFF

D: -
J: TRBJ1-1
V: TRBV4-2
size: -
DNA: TGTGCCAGCAGCCCCCCCCGCGCAGGCACTGAAGCTTTCTTT
CDR3: CASSPPRAGTEAFF

D: TRBD2
J: TRBJ2-1
V: TRBV5-1
size: -
DNA: TGCGCCAGCTTCGGACTAGCGGGAGAGAATGAGCAGTTCTTC
CDR3: CASFGLAGENEQFF

D: TRBD1
J: TRBJ1-2
V: TRBV28
size: -
DNA: TGTGCCAGCAGTTTCGAGGGGGACAGGAGAATCTATGGCTACACCTTC
CDR3: CASSFEGDRRIYGYTF

D: -
J: TRBJ2-1
V: TRBV28
size: once
DNA: TGTGCCAGCAGTCGACCCCCCGGCAATGAGCAGTTCTTC
CDR3: CASSRPPGNEQFF

D: -
J: TRBJ2-5
V: TRBV6-4
size: -
DNA: TGTGCCAGCAGTGACGGGGACAAGTACCAAGAGACCCAGTACTTC
CDR3: CASSDGDKYQETQYF

D: TRBD2
J: TRBJ2-1
V: TRBV7-9
size: once
DNA: TGTGCCAGCAGCCCGACCCGGGGACTAGTTAAGCAGTTCTTC
CDR3: CASSPTRGLVKQFF

D: -
J: TRBJ1-2
V: TRBV6-6
size: -
DNA: TGTGCCAGCAGTTATAGGAAGGGAGGAAGTGGCTACACCTTC
CDR3: CASSYRKGGSGYTF

D: TRBD1
J: TRBJ1-1
V: TRBV19
size: -
DNA: TGTGCCAGTAGTAGCTATTGGGACAGCGGTGAAGCTTTCTTT
CDR3: CASSSYWDSGEAFF

D: TRBD2
J: TRBJ2-7
V: TRBV5-5
size: few
DNA: TGTGCCAGCAGCTTGGATTCCGGACTAGGTTACGAGCAGTACTTC
CDR3: CASSLDSGLGYEQYF

D: -
J: TRBJ1-1
V: TRBV4-1
size: -
DNA: TGCGCCAGCAGGAACAAGTGGTGGGCGACTGAAGCTTTCTTT
CDR3: CASRNKWWATEAFF

D: -
J: TRBJ2-7
V: TRBV6-5
size: -
DNA: TGTGCCAGCAGTTACTACTCCGGGGCTCCCTCCTACGAGCAGTACTTC
CDR3: CASSYYSGAPSYEQYF

D: -
J: TRBJ2-3
V: TRBV29-1
size: -
DNA: TGCAGCGTTGAAGATCGATTAGCGGTCGCCGGAGATACGCAGTATTTT
CDR3: CSVEDRLAVAGDTQYF

D: -
J: TRBJ1-5
V: TRBV25-1
size: few
DNA: TGTGCCAGCAGTGAGGGGGGTCAGCCCCAGCATTTT
CDR3: CASSEGGQPQHF

D: -
J: TRBJ1-1
V: TRBV27
size: -
DNA: TGTGCCAGCAGTTTATTCTTCCCGCCGAACACTGAAGCTTTCTTT
CDR3: CASSLFFPPNTEAFF

D: TRBD2
J: TRBJ2-3
V: TRBV12-5
size: -
DNA: TGTGCTAGTGGTTTCGGTAGCGGCGGGGGAGATACGCAGTATTTT
CDR3: CASGFGSGGGDTQYF

D: -
J: TRBJ2-7
V: TRBV28
size: medium-sized
DNA: TGTGCCAGCAGGACGTCGCAGGGAGCCTACGAGCAGTACTTC
CDR3: CASRTSQGAYEQYF

D: -
J: TRBJ2-5
V: TRBV28
size: few
DNA: TGTGCCAGCAGTTTAATTGGGGGGACTCGGCAAGAGACCCAGTACTTC
CDR3: CASSLIGGTRQETQYF

D: TRBD1
J: TRBJ1-2
V: TRBV18
size: few
DNA: TGTGCCAGCTCACCAACCGGGACAGGGTATGGCTACACCTTC
CDR3: CASSPTGTGYGYTF